The 7 T cell receptor beta chains below all came from one sample that was sequenced in a study of blood T cell repertoires in COVID-19. TCRdb's table, derived via immunoSEQ multiplex PCR, lists solely in-frame clones and lacks some. The repertoire has approximately 250,000 clones, roughly 85% of them found once; the top ten carry approximately 9.6%. Sequenced sample: PBMCs or T cells enriched from blood (not recorded which). The receptor source for this set is a woman aged 45 to 65 with acute COVID-19.

This chain links TRBV5-1 with TRBJ2-2; no firm D call. Trimming removed 4 bases at V and 0 bases at J, with 7 bases between. CDR3 length: 14 amino acids. Germline-derived CDR1 and CDR2 are SGHRS and YFSETQ. This chain's CDR3 is CASSPNSNTGELFF. CDR3 coding DNA: TGCGCCAGCAGCCCCAATTCGAACACCGGGGAGCTGTTTTTT.

V and J are TRBV3-1 (or the pseudogene TRBV3-2) and TRBJ1-2; D may be TRBD1 (5 bases). Trimming left V 3 bases short and J 7 bases short, with 15 bases between. The CDR3 length is 14 residues. Germline lookup yields CDR1 LGHDT and CDR2 YNNKEL (reference sequence). CDR3 in amino acids: CASSQGGAGGGYTF. CDR3 coding DNA: TGTGCCAGCAGCCAGGGCGGAGCGGGGGGTGGCTACACCTTC.

This chain uses TRBV6-5 with TRBJ1-1; 8 bases line up with TRBD1. After removal of 2 bases from V and 1 base from J, the junction contained 3 bases not matched to a gene. The CDR3 contains 15 residues. Looked up from germline, CDR1 is MNHEY and CDR2 is SVGAGI. DNA for the CDR3: TGTGCCAGCAGTTACCTAGGGACAGGGAACACTGAAGCTTTCTTT. This codes for CASSYLGTGNTEAFF.

This chain joins TRBV2 and TRBJ1-2; D unresolved. The V end was cut by 2 bases, the J end by 4 bases, with 11 bases between. Germline CDR1 and CDR2: SNHLY and FYNNEI. The CDR3 has 14 residues. CDR3 protein: CASSEYNQAYGYTF. DNA of the CDR3: TGTGCCAGCAGTGAATACAACCAGGCCTATGGCTACACCTTC.

The chain combines TRBV6-5 with TRBJ2-1; TRBD1 might be the D (6 bases). The CDR3 sequence is 11 residues long. Trimming removed 4 bases at V and 10 bases at J, with 8 bases between. CDR1 and CDR2 (germline): MNHEY, SVGAGI. CDR3 DNA sequence: TGTGCCAGCAGTTCAGGGACAGAGCAGTTCTTC. This gives the protein CASSSGTEQFF.

The J gene is TRBJ2-4, the V gene TRBV30; 7 nucleotides align to TRBD2. This CDR3 has 16 amino acids. Germline values: CDR1 GTSNPN, CDR2 SVGIG (reference sequence). The V and J ends lost 2 bases and 0 bases, in that order; junction bases with no gene match: 7. CDR3 sequence (DNA): TGTGCCTGGAGTACCCTAGCGGTGATAGCCAAAAACATTCAGTACTTC. Its protein product is CAWSTLAVIAKNIQYF.

The chain combines TRBV7-9 with TRBJ1-2; D not certain. Germline values: CDR1 SEHNR, CDR2 FQNEAQ (reference sequence). Trimming pared 1 base from V and 8 bases from J, leaving 11 bases between. The CDR3 is 13 amino acids. The CDR3 DNA follows: TGTGCCAGCAGCTTAGAACCGTTCGGGGGCTACACCTTC. Residues: CASSLEPFGGYTF. Complete variable domain (other parts from reference TRBV7-9 and TRBJ1-2): DTGVSQNPRHKITKRGQNVTFRCDPISEHNRLYWYRQTLGQGPEFLTYFQNEAQLEKSRLLSDRFSAERPKGSFSTLEIQRTEQGDSAMYLCASSLEPFGGYTFGSGTRLTVV.